The clone carrying this T cell receptor (beta chain) was recorded many times. The time point here: patch test 3, about 24 weeks after DPC sensitization. Treatment meaning: therapeutic diphenylcyclopropenone sensitization with weekly scalp DPC. This record belongs to a study of human T cells and chemical hapten exposure. Germline CDR1 SGHAT, CDR2 FQNNGV. Trimming took off 4 bases at V and 1 base at J, with 13 bases between the two ends. The CDR3 is made up of 15 amino acids. One entry per CDR3 protein, called by TCRdb with MiXCR from the RACE reads. The sample gives roughly 84,000 distinct CDR3 sequences, 11% of which show up once; 3% to 4% is in the top ten.

The gene calls are TRBV11-2 and TRBJ2-5; D is possibly TRBD2 (6 bases). The receptor was isolated from a woman between 50 and 59 years old with alopecia areata. Some clones in this sample may be carry-over from other donors' samples. This material consisted of whole blood, taken in connection with sensitization to the hapten diphenylcyclopropenone (DPC). The CDR3 sequence is CASSSLMGLQETQYF. CDR3 in DNA: TGTGCCAGCAGCTCCCTTATGGGACTCCAAGAGACCCAGTACTTC.